This TCR beta chain was profiled in a study of blood T cell repertoires in COVID-19. Clones were sequenced by immunoSEQ multiplex PCR, and TCRdb holds only the in-frame ones, with some missing. The profile shows 350,000 to 400,000 clones, 70% to 90% of them singletons. Between the trimmed V and J ends, which lost 0 bases and 7 bases, there was a span of 15 bases. From germline, CDR1 is LGHDT and CDR2 YNNKEL (reference sequence). The CDR3 runs to 15 residues. The TCR comes from a woman aged 30 to 39 with COVID-19, enrolled during active disease. Sequencing was carried out using peripheral blood. The V call is TRBV3-1 (or the pseudogene TRBV3-2), the J call TRBJ1-2; D is ambiguous. The CDR3 sequence is CASSQDMTTGGGYTF. DNA of the CDR3: TGTGCCAGCAGCCAAGATATGACCACCGGCGGTGGCTACACCTTC.